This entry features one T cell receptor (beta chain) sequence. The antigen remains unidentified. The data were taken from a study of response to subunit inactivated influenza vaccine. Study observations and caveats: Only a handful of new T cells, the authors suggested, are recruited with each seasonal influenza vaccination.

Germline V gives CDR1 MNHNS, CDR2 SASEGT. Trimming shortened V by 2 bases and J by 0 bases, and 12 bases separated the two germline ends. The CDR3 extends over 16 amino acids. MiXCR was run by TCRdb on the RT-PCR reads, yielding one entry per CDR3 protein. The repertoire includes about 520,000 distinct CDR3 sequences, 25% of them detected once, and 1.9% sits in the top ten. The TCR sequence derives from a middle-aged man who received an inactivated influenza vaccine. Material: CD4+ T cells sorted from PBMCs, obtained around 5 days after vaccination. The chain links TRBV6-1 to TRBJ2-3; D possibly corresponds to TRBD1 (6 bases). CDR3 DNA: TGTGCCAGCAGTGAAAGGGAACAGGGAAGCACAGATACGCAGTATTTT. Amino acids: CASSEREQGSTDTQYF.